This T cell receptor (beta chain) emerged from a study of cytomegalovirus exposure and HLA in healthy donors. Across the whole study: Earlier findings included about 120 million unique TCR beta sequences obtained from some 180 million T cells.

V lost 1 base and J lost 8; bases outside the gene matches: 12. CDR1 LNHDA and CDR2 SQIVND come from the germline V gene (reference sequence). The CDR3 length is 16 residues. PCR amplification relied on 60 Vbeta primers (plus 13 Jbeta primers). Only in-frame clones appear in the TCRdb table, and some are missing; sequencing was by immunoSEQ multiplex PCR. This table holds 150,000 or so clones, roughly 65% found once. The sequenced sample consisted of PBMCs. The chain combines TRBV19 with TRBJ1-2; 8 bases are shared with TRBD1. This TCR was sampled from a man younger than 35 in good health and CMV-seropositive. The CDR3 nucleotides are TGTGCCAGTAGTATAGGGCCTCAGGGGGCAGGACCGGGCTACACCTTC. Its translation: CASSIGPQGAGPGYTF. The variable domain in full, with the rest retrieved from reference TRBV19 and TRBJ1-2, is DGGITQSPKYLFRKEGQNVTLSCEQNLNHDAMYWYRQDPGQGLRLIYYSQIVNDFQKGDIAEGYSVSREKKESFPLTVTSAQKNPTAFYLCASSIGPQGAGPGYTFGSGTRLTVV.